Each of the 3 T cell receptor beta chains below was sequenced from the same sample in a study of shared clonotypes between healthy human individuals. Measured with immunoSEQ multiplex PCR; TCRdb has only the in-frame clones, and not every one. The sample has fewer than 400,000 clones, approximately 74% seen once. The sample comprised memory CD4+ T cells sorted from blood. As to subset: CD45RA-negative fraction. The receptors originated from a man between 25 and 39 years old in good health.

This clone was counted between two and nine times. The V call is TRBV7-3, the J call TRBJ2-4; D is perhaps TRBD1 (6 bases). Trimming took off 5 bases at V and 8 bases at J, with 13 bases between the two ends. Per the germline V gene, CDR1 is SGHTA and CDR2 is FQGTGA. The CDR3 totals 13 residues. DNA of the CDR3: TGTGCCAGCAGCCGGGACATTTCGGACATTCAGTACTTC. Protein: CASSRDISDIQYF.

The gene calls are TRBV7-9 and TRBJ2-5, with 7 bases identical to TRBD2. V lost 5 bases, J lost 4 bases, and 13 bases stayed unmatched. Germline assignment: CDR1 SEHNR and CDR2 FQNEAQ (reference sequence). The length of the CDR3 is 16 residues. The CDR3 region is CASSPGWRESAETQYF. For the CDR3, the DNA is TGTGCCAGCAGCCCCGGGTGGCGGGAGAGTGCAGAGACCCAGTACTTC.

The chain combines TRBV5-4 with TRBJ2-3; D is ambiguous. V lost 0 bases to trimming and J lost 0 bases, with 5 bases between them. CDR1 and CDR2 from the germline V gene are SGHNT and YYREEE (reference sequence). CDR3 length: 14 amino acids. Written as DNA, the CDR3 is TGTGCCAGCAGCTTGGGTAGAAGCACAGATACGCAGTATTTT. Translating gives CASSLGRSTDTQYF.